This TCR beta chain is drawn from a study of blood T cell repertoires in COVID-19. The authors' processing: Reference gene primer amplification in the assay estimated nucleated cell counts. Method: immunoSEQ multiplex PCR; TCRdb's copy keeps in-frame clones and lacks some. V and J calls and clone size are given by that table; D and trimming were obtained from the DNA. The top ten hold 0.8% to 1% of the sample, which has under 250,000 clones, roughly nine tenths seen once. V was cut by 6 bases and J by 6 bases, with 20 bases left in between. Germline V CDR1 and CDR2: LNHNV, YYDKDF (reference sequence). The CDR3 is made up of 15 amino acids. Patients from Seattle were sampled longitudinally, starting during active infection.

Sequenced material: peripheral blood. This TCR was recovered from a man aged 60 to 75 with COVID-19, enrolled during active disease. The V and J genes are TRBV15 and TRBJ1-1; D unclear. CDR3 sequence (DNA): TGTGCCACCAGTCTCGGTCCGGAAAGCAGCGCTGAAGCTTTCTTT. This gives the protein CATSLGPESSAEAFF. Full variable domain (outside the CDR3, taken from reference TRBV15 and TRBJ1-1): DAMVIQNPRYQVTQFGKPVTLSCSQTLNHNVMYWYQQKSSQAPKLLFHYYDKDFNNEADTPDNFQSRRPNTSFCFLDIRSPGLGDTAMYLCATSLGPESSAEAFFGQGTRLTVV.